Each of the 26 T cell receptor beta chains below was sequenced from the same sample in a study of CD8 T cells in Susac syndrome. It was with random hexamers that about 0.45 to 1 ug RNA was reverse transcribed. TCRdb called the immunoSEQ multiplex PCR reads again in MiXCR, with one record for every CDR3 protein. Among about 300,000 distinct CDR3 sequences, 70% to 90% were seen once, and the ten largest hold roughly 0.22%. The sequencing sample was made of CD8+ T cells from PBMCs. The receptors were gathered from a human donor with multiple sclerosis.

This chain links TRBV6-5 with TRBJ2-5; D may match TRBD1 or TRBD2 (5 bases each). Trimming stripped 7 bases from V and 0 bases from J, with 12 bases between. The germline V gene encodes CDR1 MNHEY and CDR2 SVGAGI. The length of the CDR3 is 14 residues. The CDR3 region is CASTPEGYQETQYF. CDR3 bases: TGTGCCAGCACCCCTGAGGGGTACCAAGAGACCCAGTACTTC.

The chain combines TRBV6-2 or TRBV6-3 with TRBJ1-2, with a possible D match to TRBD1 (5 bases). The CDR3 has 14 residues. Germline-derived CDR1 and CDR2 are MNHEY and SVGEGT. Trimming pared 8 bases from V and 1 base from J, leaving 14 bases between. CDR3 protein: CASEARGYNYGYTF. CDR3 nucleotide sequence: TGTGCCAGCGAAGCACGGGGCTATAACTATGGCTACACCTTC.

This chain links TRBV28 with TRBJ2-7; D unresolved. This CDR3 contains 15 residues. V lost 3 bases and J 4 bases, leaving 16 bases between the germline ends. Germline-derived CDR1 and CDR2 are MDHEN and SYDVKM. CDR3 residues: CASSFTLRKIYEQYF. CDR3 coding DNA: TGTGCCAGCAGTTTTACTTTGCGGAAAATATACGAGCAGTACTTC.

The genes are TRBV24-1 and TRBJ2-3; 8 nucleotides match TRBD1. V was clipped by 3 bases and J by 2 bases; unmatched bases: 12. This CDR3 is built from 18 residues. Germline CDR1 is KGHDR and CDR2 is SFDVKD. The CDR3 loop is CATSDPYLTGVDTDTQYF. For the CDR3, the DNA is TGTGCCACCAGTGATCCTTATCTGACAGGGGTTGACACAGATACGCAGTATTTT.

The J gene is TRBJ1-4, the V gene TRBV7-8; no definite D call. Germline CDR1 reads SGHVS; CDR2 reads FQNEAQ. CDR3 length equals 14 residues. The V end lost 1 base, the J end lost 0 bases, and 3 bases lay between the germline ends. The CDR3 DNA is TGTGCCAGCAGCTTAGGGGCAACTAATGAAAAACTGTTTTTT. It encodes CASSLGATNEKLFF. The complete variable domain, with remaining parts taken from reference TRBV7-8 and TRBJ1-4, reads GAGVSQSPRYKVAKRGQDVALRCDPISGHVSLFWYQQALGQGPEFLTYFQNEAQLDKSGLPSDRFFAERPEGSVSTLKIQRTQQEDSAVYLCASSLGATNEKLFFGSGTQLSVL.

V and J are TRBV7-2 and TRBJ2-2, with D uncertain. Germline CDR1 SGHTA, CDR2 FQGNSA. Trimming shortened V by 5 bases and J by 7 bases, and 17 bases separated the two germline ends. CDR3 size: 15 residues. As DNA, the CDR3 is TGTGCCAGCAGCACTATAGGCAACCATGGCGGGGAGCTGTTTTTT. Its translation: CASSTIGNHGGELFF.

The rearrangement joins TRBV7-9 to TRBJ2-7; 9 nucleotides agree with TRBD2. V was pared by 4 bases and J by 5 bases, with 9 bases of the junction left unmatched. The CDR3 consists of 15 residues. Germline-derived CDR1 and CDR2 are SEHNR and FQNEAQ (reference sequence). Here the CDR3 reads CASSSPAGGRNEQYF. CDR3 DNA sequence: TGTGCCAGCAGCTCGCCAGCGGGAGGAAGGAACGAGCAGTACTTC.

The chain has TRBV5-1 and TRBJ2-7; no firm D call. CDR1 is SGHRS, CDR2 YFSETQ, per germline. The CDR3 contains 14 residues. Trimming stripped 4 bases from V and 1 base from J, with 12 bases between. CDR3 coding DNA: TGCGCCAGCAGCCATAGGCTGAGATCCTACGAGCAGTACTTC. This codes for CASSHRLRSYEQYF.

The chain is built from TRBV10-3 and TRBJ2-3; no clear D. Germline CDR1 is ENHRY and CDR2 is SYGVKD. The CDR3 covers 16 residues. V lost 2 bases and J lost 0, with 12 bases in between. Written as DNA, the CDR3 is TGTGCCATCAGTGAGCCGCCGCTTGTGAGCACAGATACGCAGTATTTT. This gives the protein CAISEPPLVSTDTQYF.

This clonotype was observed a single time. The rearrangement uses TRBV6-2 or TRBV6-3 and TRBJ2-3; weak D call: TRBD1 (6 bases). Trimming removed 6 bases at V and 3 bases at J, with 13 bases between. CDR1 is MNHEY and CDR2 is SVGEGT in the germline V gene. The CDR3 is 14 residues long. The CDR3 DNA reads TGTGCCAGCAGATACAGGGATGGGACAGATACGCAGTATTTT. Amino acid sequence: CASRYRDGTDTQYF.

The V gene is TRBV7-8, the J gene TRBJ2-3, with TRBD2 matching over 13 bases. Trimming took 1 base from V and 0 from J; bases not matched to a gene: 4. The CDR3 is made up of 18 amino acids. CDR1 and CDR2 from the germline V gene are SGHVS and FQNEAQ. CDR3 in amino acids: CASSLEGTSGASTDTQYF. The CDR3 DNA is TGTGCCAGCAGCTTAGAGGGGACTAGCGGGGCTAGCACAGATACGCAGTATTTT.

This clonotype was counted a few times. The chain links TRBV11-2 to TRBJ2-5; 10 positions agree with TRBD2. Germline lookup yields CDR1 SGHAT and CDR2 FQNNGV. V gave up 6 bases and J gave up 1 base; unmatched junction bases: 8. This CDR3 is 16 amino acids long. In nucleotides, the CDR3 is TGTGCCAGCAGTCCCTCCCTAGCGGGAGCCCAAGAGACCCAGTACTTC. Protein product: CASSPSLAGAQETQYF. Full variable domain (remainder filled in from reference TRBV11-2 and TRBJ2-5): EAGVAQSPRYKIIEKRQSVAFWCNPISGHATLYWYQQILGQGPKLLIQFQNNGVVDDSQLPKDRFSAERLKGVDSTLKIQPAKLEDSAVYLCASSPSLAGAQETQYFGPGTRLLVL.

The chain employs TRBV27 and TRBJ1-2; D may be TRBD1 (6 bases). The CDR3 runs 15 residues. The V end lost 2 bases, the J end lost 4 bases, and 14 bases lay between the germline ends. Germline CDR1 MNHEY, CDR2 SMNVEV (reference sequence). CDR3 in amino acids: CASSLGPRGAYGYTF. CDR3 in DNA: TGTGCCAGCAGTTTAGGGCCAAGGGGGGCCTATGGCTACACCTTC.

This clonotype was counted between two and nine times. CDR3 in DNA: TGTGCCAGCAGACGGACAGGGAGGAATCAGCCCCAGCATTTT. This gives the protein CASRRTGRNQPQHF. J is TRBJ1-5 and V is TRBV6-1; TRBD1 matches at 8 bases. V was pared by 6 bases and J by 4 bases, with 5 bases of the junction left unmatched. CDR1 MNHNS and CDR2 SASEGT come from the germline V gene. The CDR3 is 14 amino acids.

The V and J genes are TRBV20-1 and TRBJ1-3; 9 bases agree with TRBD1. The CDR3 consists of 15 residues. Germline CDR1 DFQATT, CDR2 SNEGSKA (reference sequence). Germline trimming cut 2 bases from V and 4 bases from J; bases unmatched to any gene: 6. This chain's CDR3 is CSARTGTGWGNTIYF. The CDR3 DNA follows: TGCAGTGCTAGAACTGGGACAGGGTGGGGAAACACCATATATTTT.

This clonotype occurred a few times. The V call is TRBV4-3, the J call TRBJ2-7; 7 positions agree with TRBD2. J was trimmed by 3 bases and V by 1 base; bases with no gene match: 12. From germline, CDR1 is LGHNA and CDR2 YSLEER. CDR3 length: 17 residues. CDR3 DNA: TGCGCCAGCAGCCAAGCCCAGATAGCAGGCGGGGGCTACGAGCAGTACTTC. Translating it yields CASSQAQIAGGGYEQYF.

The chain combines TRBV20-1 with TRBJ1-3; D gene unclear. The germline V gene encodes CDR1 DFQATT and CDR2 SNEGSKA (reference sequence). The CDR3 extends over 14 amino acids. Trimming took off 6 bases at V and 4 bases at J, with 16 bases between the two ends. The CDR3 DNA sequence: TGCAGTGCGGGCCCGGAAGGGTACGGAAACACCATATATTTT. It translates to CSAGPEGYGNTIYF.

The chain is built from TRBV15 and TRBJ1-6, with D uncertain. The V end was cut by 0 bases, the J end by 7 bases, with 7 bases between. The CDR3 totals 14 residues. CDR1 LNHNV and CDR2 YYDKDF come from the germline V gene (reference sequence). The CDR3 spells CATSREGWNSPLHF. The DNA of the CDR3 is TGTGCCACCAGCAGAGAGGGGTGGAATTCACCCCTCCACTTT. The variable domain in full, with the rest retrieved from reference TRBV15 and TRBJ1-6, is DAMVIQNPRYQVTQFGKPVTLSCSQTLNHNVMYWYQQKSSQAPKLLFHYYDKDFNNEADTPDNFQSRRPNTSFCFLDIRSPGLGDTAMYLCATSREGWNSPLHFGNGTRLTVT.

CDR3 in amino acids: CASSGATSGYEQYF. The CDR3 DNA is TGTGCCAGTAGCGGCGCGACTAGCGGGTACGAGCAGTACTTC. This rearrangement joins TRBV19 to TRBJ2-7; 10 bases line up with TRBD2. This CDR3 has 14 amino acids. The germline V gene has CDR1 LNHDA and CDR2 SQIVND (reference sequence). V lost 6 bases to trimming and J lost 4 bases; unmatched junction nucleotides: 6.

This clonotype was counted a single time. The chain joins TRBV12-3 or TRBV12-4 to TRBJ1-1; 10 positions agree with TRBD1. The CDR3 contains 17 residues. V lost 4 bases, J lost 3 bases, and 11 bases stayed unmatched. CDR3 protein: CASSSLTGGWVYTEAFF. CDR3 DNA sequence: TGTGCCAGCAGTTCCTTGACAGGGGGCTGGGTCTACACTGAAGCTTTCTTT.

Here the CDR3 DNA reads TGTGCCAGTGGACAGGGGGTACCCTACAATGAGCAGTTCTTC. Encoded protein: CASGQGVPYNEQFF. This chain uses TRBV27 with TRBJ2-1, with 10 bases identical to TRBD1. Per germline, CDR1 MNHEY and CDR2 SMNVEV (reference sequence). Germline trimming cut 9 bases from V and 2 bases from J; bases unmatched to any gene: 4. CDR3 length: 14 residues.

The chain links TRBV27 to TRBJ1-5; TRBD1 matches at 9 bases. Germline CDR1 MNHEY, CDR2 SMNVEV (reference sequence). This CDR3 region has 14 residues. Trimming at V came to 10 bases and at J to 3 bases, leaving 7 bases not matched to a gene. This CDR3 reads CATRQGVANQPQHF. For the CDR3, the DNA is TGTGCCACGCGACAGGGGGTTGCCAATCAGCCCCAGCATTTT.

V and J are TRBV12-3 or TRBV12-4 and TRBJ1-1, with TRBD1 identical over 11 bases. CDR3 length: 15 residues. V lost 4 bases to trimming and J lost 6 bases; unmatched junction nucleotides: 7. CDR3 nucleotides: TGTGCCAGCAGTTCCCTTCCGGGACAGGGGGCTGAAGCTTTCTTT. Protein: CASSSLPGQGAEAFF.

This clonotype was observed once. The chain recombines TRBV29-1 with TRBJ2-4; D remains ambiguous. This CDR3 spans 11 amino acids. The ends were cut back, 3 bases at V and 9 bases at J, with 9 bases in the middle. From germline, CDR1 is SQVTM and CDR2 ANQGSEA. The CDR3 spells CSVDFGSIQYF. CDR3 in DNA: TGCAGCGTTGATTTCGGATCCATTCAGTACTTC.

The gene calls are TRBV6-5 and TRBJ1-1, with D uncertain. Germline V gene data show CDR1 as MNHEY and CDR2 as SVGAGI. Trimming left V 3 bases short and J 1 base short, with 9 bases between. The CDR3 is 14 amino acids. In DNA form, the CDR3 reads TGTGCCAGCAGTTATAACCTCAGGAACACTGAAGCTTTCTTT. This encodes CASSYNLRNTEAFF.

The rearrangement joins TRBV9 to TRBJ2-7; TRBD1 matches at 10 bases. Trimming took 0 bases from V and 5 from J; bases not matched to a gene: 8. CDR1 and CDR2 from the germline V gene are SGDLS and YYNGEE. The CDR3 covers 16 residues. The CDR3 is CASSVEKGQGRDEQYF. CDR3 nucleotides: TGTGCCAGCAGCGTAGAGAAGGGACAGGGGAGGGACGAGCAGTACTTC.